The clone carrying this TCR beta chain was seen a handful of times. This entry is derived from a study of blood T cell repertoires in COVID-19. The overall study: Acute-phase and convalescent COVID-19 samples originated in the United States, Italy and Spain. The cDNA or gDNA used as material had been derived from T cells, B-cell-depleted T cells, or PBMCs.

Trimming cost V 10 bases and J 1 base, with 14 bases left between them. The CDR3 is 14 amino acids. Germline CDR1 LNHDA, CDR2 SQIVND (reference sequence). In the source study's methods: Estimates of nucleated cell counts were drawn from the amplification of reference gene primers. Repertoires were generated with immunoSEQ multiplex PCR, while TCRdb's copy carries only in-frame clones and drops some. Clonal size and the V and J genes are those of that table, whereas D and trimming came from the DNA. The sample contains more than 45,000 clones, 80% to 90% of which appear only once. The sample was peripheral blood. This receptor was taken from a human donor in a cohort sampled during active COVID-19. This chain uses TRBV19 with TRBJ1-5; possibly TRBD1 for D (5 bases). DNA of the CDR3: TGTGCCACCGCGGGGCAGTCAAGCAATCAGCCCCAGCATTTT. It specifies CATAGQSSNQPQHF.